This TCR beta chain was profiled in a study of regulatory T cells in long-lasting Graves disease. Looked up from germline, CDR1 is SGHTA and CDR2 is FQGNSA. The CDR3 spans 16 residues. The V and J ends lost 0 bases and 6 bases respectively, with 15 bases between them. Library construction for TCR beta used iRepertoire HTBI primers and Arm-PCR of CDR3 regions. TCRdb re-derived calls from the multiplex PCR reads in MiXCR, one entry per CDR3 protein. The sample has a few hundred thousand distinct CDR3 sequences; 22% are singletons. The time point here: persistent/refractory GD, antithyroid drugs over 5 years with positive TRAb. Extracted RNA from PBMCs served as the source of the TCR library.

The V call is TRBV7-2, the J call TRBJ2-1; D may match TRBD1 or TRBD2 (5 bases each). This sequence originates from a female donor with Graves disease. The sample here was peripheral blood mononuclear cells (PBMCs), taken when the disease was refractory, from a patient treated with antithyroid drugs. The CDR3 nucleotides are TGTGCCAGCAGCTTAGCGAGGGGCGGGTTGGCCAATGAGCAGTTCTTC. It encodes CASSLARGGLANEQFF.